The 2 T cell receptor beta chains reported below all come from one sample, sequenced in a study of blood T cells in healthy people across ages. Combining a sample-barcoded 5' primer with a J-beta primer mix, a second PCR ran for roughly 7 to 11 cycles. TCRdb redid the calling of the 5' RACE reads with MiXCR, one entry per CDR3 protein. The sample yields fewer than 900,000 distinct CDR3 sequences, around 36% seen once. Material for sequencing was blood. All receptors derive from a man younger than 30 in good health.

This clonotype was recorded many times. The J gene is TRBJ2-1, the V gene TRBV7-2, with a possible D match to TRBD2 (5 bases). The CDR3 has 13 amino acids. V gave up 3 bases and J gave up 5 bases, with 8 bases separating them. CDR1 is SGHTA, CDR2 FQGNSA, per germline. In DNA, the CDR3 is TGTGCCAGCAGCTTGGACTTCGACAATGAGCAGTTCTTC. Translation gives CASSLDFDNEQFF.

J is TRBJ1-2 and V is TRBV7-3; 7 bases line up with TRBD1. The CDR3 contains 16 residues. Germline-derived CDR1 and CDR2 are SGHTA and FQGTGA. Trimming took 1 base from V and 7 from J; bases not matched to a gene: 12. CDR3 sequence reads: CASSLNAGGEGGGYTF. CDR3 in DNA: TGTGCCAGCAGCTTAAATGCAGGGGGAGAGGGTGGTGGCTACACCTTC.